One sample yielded the 24 T cell receptor beta chains listed below, sequenced in a study of human T cells and chemical hapten exposure. Time point described: patch test 3, about 24 weeks after DPC sensitization. Treatment described: therapeutic diphenylcyclopropenone sensitization with weekly scalp DPC. TCRdb independently ran MiXCR on the RACE reads; one entry per CDR3 protein. This sample yields about 84,000 distinct CDR3 sequences, of which less than 14% are seen a single time; approximately 3.7% belongs to the top ten. The specimen comprised whole blood, sampled in connection with sensitization to the hapten diphenylcyclopropenone (DPC). Receptor source: a woman between 50 and 59 years old with alopecia areata. Some clones in this sample may be carry-over from other donors' samples.

This clonotype was picked up a small number of times. This sequence joins TRBV27 and TRBJ2-5; TRBD2 might be the D (5 bases). Trimming pared 6 bases from V and 0 bases from J, leaving 11 bases between. The CDR3 covers 14 residues. In germline, CDR1 is MNHEY, CDR2 SMNVEV (reference sequence). Here the CDR3 reads CASSSGMNQETQYF. Here the CDR3 DNA reads TGTGCCAGCAGCTCCGGGATGAACCAAGAGACCCAGTACTTC.

The rearrangement joins TRBV29-1 to TRBJ2-7, with D perhaps TRBD1 (6 bases). Trimming stripped 7 bases from V and 6 bases from J, with 19 bases between. Per the germline V gene, CDR1 is SQVTM and CDR2 is ANQGSEA. CDR3 length: 13 residues. CDR3 region: CSATKGRGGEQYF. CDR3 nucleotide sequence: TGCAGCGCCACCAAAGGCCGAGGGGGCGAGCAGTACTTC.

This clonotype came up many times. The V call is TRBV7-9, the J call TRBJ2-3; 12 bases are a match to TRBD2. Germline assignment: CDR1 SEHNR and CDR2 FQNEAQ (reference sequence). V dropped 4 bases and J dropped 1; count of bases not matched to a gene: 15. This CDR3 has 20 residues. This chain's CDR3 is CASSSQGTSGRLRGTDTQYF. Here the CDR3 DNA reads TGTGCCAGCAGCTCCCAGGGGACTAGCGGGCGATTAAGAGGCACAGATACGCAGTATTTT.

The table lists this clonotype with many counts. The chain recombines TRBV20-1 with TRBJ2-7; possibly TRBD2 for D (7 bases). The V gene lost 3 bases and the J gene lost 4 bases, with 19 bases spanning the gap. The germline gives CDR1 DFQATT, CDR2 SNEGSKA (reference sequence). The CDR3 has 15 residues. CDR3 bases: TGCAGTGCTAGGGAACATAGGGGGGGTAGGTACGAGCAGTACTTC. This codes for CSAREHRGGRYEQYF.

This clonotype came up many times. This sequence joins TRBV19 and TRBJ1-2, with TRBD1 identical over 11 bases. CDR3 length: 15 amino acids. CDR1 and CDR2 (germline): LNHDA, SQIVND (reference sequence). J lost 4 bases, V lost 3 bases, and 4 bases had no gene match. This CDR3 reads CASSIGTGGPYGYTF. CDR3 bases: TGTGCCAGTAGTATCGGGACAGGGGGTCCCTATGGCTACACCTTC.

The J gene is TRBJ2-7, the V gene TRBV20-1; perhaps TRBD1 as D (6 bases). The germline V gene has CDR1 DFQATT and CDR2 SNEGSKA (reference sequence). The V gene lost 4 bases and the J gene lost 3 bases, with 19 bases spanning the gap. The CDR3 loop spans 15 amino acids. This CDR3 reads CSAKTSPGQGYEQYF. The DNA for the CDR3 is TGCAGTGCTAAAACCTCCCCGGGACAAGGCTACGAGCAGTACTTC.

The chain carries TRBV6-1 and TRBJ1-5, with TRBD1 as a possible D gene (5 bases). This CDR3 has 14 residues. V lost 4 bases, J lost 1 base, and 8 bases lay in between. Germline CDR1 and CDR2: MNHNS and SASEGT. The CDR3 bases are TGTGCCAGCAGTGGACAGAGGAGCAATCAGCCCCAGCATTTT. It translates to CASSGQRSNQPQHF.

This chain uses TRBV29-1 with TRBJ2-1; 9 nucleotides match TRBD2. V was pared by 7 bases and J by 4 bases, with 8 bases of the junction left unmatched. The CDR3 extends over 14 amino acids. In germline, CDR1 is SQVTM, CDR2 ANQGSEA. CDR3 residues: CSAGSGSVYNEQFF. The CDR3 DNA sequence: TGCAGCGCCGGTAGCGGGAGTGTGTACAATGAGCAGTTCTTC.

This clonotype appeared a few times. The chain carries TRBV28 and TRBJ2-7; unclear D gene. Germline CDR1 is MDHEN and CDR2 is SYDVKM. This CDR3 is 14 amino acids long. V lost 3 bases and J lost 1, with 10 bases in between. The DNA for the CDR3 is TGTGCCAGCAGTTTTGGGTCGGCGTCCTACGAGCAGTACTTC. Protein sequence: CASSFGSASYEQYF.

This clonotype was picked up many times. The J gene is TRBJ1-5, the V gene TRBV6-2 or TRBV6-3, with 7 bases aligning to TRBD1. CDR3 length: 16 amino acids. V was pared by 4 bases and J by 0 bases, with 6 bases of the junction left unmatched. Germline CDR1 reads MNHEY; CDR2 reads SVGEGT. The CDR3 spells CASSWQGTASNQPQHF. In DNA form, the CDR3 reads TGTGCCAGCAGTTGGCAGGGGACAGCTAGCAATCAGCCCCAGCATTTT.

This clonotype was observed many times. V and J are TRBV11-1 and TRBJ2-7, with TRBD1 as a possible D gene (6 bases). Between the trimmed V and J ends, which lost 5 bases and 0 bases, there was a span of 17 bases. Germline V gene sequence: CDR1 SGHAT, CDR2 FQDESV (reference sequence). The CDR3 has 16 residues. The DNA of the CDR3 is TGTGCCAGCAGCCTTAACCTCAGGGGAAGCTCCTACGAGCAGTACTTC. Protein sequence: CASSLNLRGSSYEQYF. Based on the CDR3 plus reference TRBV11-1 and TRBJ2-7, the full variable domain is EAEVAQSPRYKITEKSQAVAFWCDPISGHATLYWYRQILGQGPELLVQFQDESVVDDSQLPKDRFSAERLKGVDSTLKIQPAELGDSAMYLCASSLNLRGSSYEQYFGPGTRLTVT.

This clonotype was recorded a few times. The chain joins TRBV6-2 or TRBV6-3 to TRBJ2-3; D is perhaps TRBD2 (6 bases). V was pared by 5 bases and J by 2 bases, with 14 bases between. This CDR3 spans 15 amino acids. In germline, CDR1 is MNHEY, CDR2 SVGEGT. The CDR3 is CASSLLRTITDTQYF. CDR3 nucleotide sequence: TGTGCCAGCAGTCTCCTCCGGACTATCACAGATACGCAGTATTTT.

The chain carries TRBV5-1 and TRBJ2-1; 9 bases map to TRBD2. There are 16 residues in the CDR3. The V and J ends lost 3 bases and 5 bases, in that order; junction bases with no gene match: 9. Looked up from germline, CDR1 is SGHRS and CDR2 is YFSETQ. The DNA for the CDR3 is TGCGCCAGCAGCTCCGGGGGGCGGGAGGGAAACAATGAGCAGTTCTTC. Amino acid sequence: CASSSGGREGNNEQFF.

This clonotype has just a few counts. The CDR3 nucleotides read TGTGCCATCAGTGAGGCCACGACAGGGCCCGGACCCCTCCACTTT. It specifies CAISEATTGPGPLHF. The rearrangement links TRBV10-3 to TRBJ1-6; 7 nucleotides line up with TRBD1. The CDR3 has 15 amino acids. Germline CDR1 and CDR2: ENHRY and SYGVKD. The ends lost 2 bases at V and 12 bases at J; junction bases unmatched: 10.

This clonotype was observed at least ten times. The genes are TRBV29-1 and TRBJ2-1; the D is unclear. Trimming took off 4 bases at V and 6 bases at J, with 13 bases between the two ends. The CDR3 consists of 13 residues. Germline V gene data show CDR1 as SQVTM and CDR2 as ANQGSEA. The CDR3, as DNA: TGCAGCGTTGTAATCAGCGTGGGCAATGAGCAGTTCTTC. Translated: CSVVISVGNEQFF.

The rearrangement uses TRBV12-3 or TRBV12-4 and TRBJ1-3; TRBD1 agrees at 9 bases. The CDR3 is 18 amino acids. The ends lost 4 bases at V and 2 bases at J; junction bases unmatched: 12. The DNA of the CDR3 is TGTGCCAGCAGTTCGACCCCGGGACAGGGTTATGCTGGAAACACCATATATTTT. Translating it yields CASSSTPGQGYAGNTIYF.

The sample holds many counts of this clonotype. The V call is TRBV6-1, the J call TRBJ2-7, with 7 bases lining up with TRBD2. The CDR3 totals 12 residues. The germline gives CDR1 MNHNS, CDR2 SASEGT. The V and J ends lost 10 bases and 2 bases, in that order; junction bases with no gene match: 5. CDR3: CATYRGAYEQYF. The DNA for the CDR3 is TGTGCCACCTACCGGGGGGCCTACGAGCAGTACTTC.

The chain combines TRBV29-1 with TRBJ2-7; 10 positions agree with TRBD1. Germline trimming cut 7 bases from V and 7 bases from J; bases unmatched to any gene: 7. The germline V gene encodes CDR1 SQVTM and CDR2 ANQGSEA. The CDR3 has 12 amino acids. The CDR3 DNA is TGCAGCGCTCGACAGGGGGCGCGAGAGCAGTACTTC. It encodes CSARQGAREQYF.

This clonotype has ten or more counts. The V gene is TRBV12-3 or TRBV12-4, the J gene TRBJ1-5, with 8 bases lining up with TRBD1. This CDR3 spans 15 amino acids. The J segment lost 9 bases and the V segment lost 2 bases, leaving 9 bases of the junction unmatched. The CDR3 is CASSLNGDRRAPQHF. The CDR3, as DNA: TGTGCCAGCAGTTTAAACGGGGACAGGCGGGCGCCCCAGCATTTT.

This clonotype has more than one count but fewer than ten. The rearrangement uses TRBV29-1 and TRBJ2-3; possibly TRBD1 for D (7 bases). In germline, CDR1 is SQVTM, CDR2 ANQGSEA. Trimming stripped 4 bases from V and 4 bases from J, with 15 bases between. The CDR3 has 14 amino acids. The CDR3 reads CSVGRQGGADTQYF. CDR3 in DNA: TGCAGCGTTGGTCGGCAGGGGGGCGCAGATACGCAGTATTTT.

With regard to this clonotype: A clone one base away is much larger, so this may be a read error. CDR3 nucleotides: TGCGCCAGCAGCCAAGAAAGTGGGTCCATCTACAATGACCAGTTCTTC. This translates into CASSQESGSIYNDQFF. The chain joins TRBV4-1 to TRBJ2-1; no clear D gene. The CDR3 sequence is 16 residues long. Germline CDR1 is MGHRA and CDR2 is YSYEKL.

This clonotype was seen a few times. The J gene is TRBJ1-2, the V gene TRBV9; TRBD1 matches at 7 bases. The CDR3 consists of 16 residues. Germline V gene sequence: CDR1 SGDLS, CDR2 YYNGEE. With 3 bases clipped from V and 6 bases from J, the junction kept 14 bases outside the gene matches. The CDR3 spells CASSDSPGNRGDGYTF. CDR3 DNA: TGTGCCAGCAGCGACTCACCAGGGAACAGGGGAGATGGCTACACCTTC.

This clonotype came up a few times. This chain uses TRBV12-3 or TRBV12-4 with TRBJ2-2; possible D gene TRBD1, 6 bases. V was trimmed by 4 bases and J by 0 bases, leaving 12 bases between them. CDR3 length equals 16 residues. As DNA, the CDR3 is TGTGCCAGCAGTTCTTTAGGGGGAGCGAACACCGGGGAGCTGTTTTTT. This gives the protein CASSSLGGANTGELFF.

The rearrangement joins TRBV7-8 to TRBJ2-1, with D hard to call. CDR1 and CDR2 (germline): SGHVS, FQNEAQ. CDR3 length equals 17 residues. Trimming took off 0 bases at V and 0 bases at J, with 12 bases between the two ends. The CDR3 loop reads CASSLAPGVSSYNEQFF. For the CDR3, the DNA is TGTGCCAGCAGCTTAGCCCCTGGCGTGAGCTCCTACAATGAGCAGTTCTTC. The whole variable domain, remainder taken from reference TRBV7-8 and TRBJ2-1, is GAGVSQSPRYKVAKRGQDVALRCDPISGHVSLFWYQQALGQGPEFLTYFQNEAQLDKSGLPSDRFFAERPEGSVSTLKIQRTQQEDSAVYLCASSLAPGVSSYNEQFFGPGTRLTVL.